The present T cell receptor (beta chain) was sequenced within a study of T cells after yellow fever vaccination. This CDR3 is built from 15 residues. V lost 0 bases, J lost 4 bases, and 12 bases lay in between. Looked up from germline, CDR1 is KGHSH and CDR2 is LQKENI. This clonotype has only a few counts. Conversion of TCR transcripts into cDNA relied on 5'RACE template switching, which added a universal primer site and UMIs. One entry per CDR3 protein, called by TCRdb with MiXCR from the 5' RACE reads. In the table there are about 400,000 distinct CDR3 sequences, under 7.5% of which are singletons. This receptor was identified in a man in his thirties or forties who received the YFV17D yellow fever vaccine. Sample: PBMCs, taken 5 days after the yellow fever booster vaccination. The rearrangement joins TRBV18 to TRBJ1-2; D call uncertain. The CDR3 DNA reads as TGTGCCAGCTCACCACCGGACCGAGAATTCTATGGCTACACCTTC. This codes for CASSPPDREFYGYTF. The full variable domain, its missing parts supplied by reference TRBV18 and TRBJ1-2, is NAGVMQNPRHLVRRRGQEARLRCSPMKGHSHVYWYRQLPEEGLKFMVYLQKENIIDESGMPKERFSAEFPKEGPSILRIQQVVRGDSAAYFCASSPPDREFYGYTFGSGTRLTVV.